This T cell receptor beta chain is drawn from a study of cytomegalovirus exposure and HLA in healthy donors. The study, taken as a whole, reports: Among the CMV-associated chains, three were confirmed in vitro as specific for CMV antigens. High specificity and sensitivity for cytomegalovirus status were reported for the classifier.

A remark on this clone: Its antigen is undetermined.

The ends were cut back, 5 bases at V and 3 bases at J, with 13 bases in the middle. CDR1 is MNHEY and CDR2 is SMNVEV in the germline V gene (reference sequence). This CDR3 is 14 amino acids long. It was with 60 Vbeta and 13 Jbeta primers that the PCR ran. Method: immunoSEQ multiplex PCR; TCRdb's copy keeps in-frame clones and lacks some. The profile shows 180,000 or so clones, 70% to 90% of them singletons. What was sequenced was PBMCs. V usage is TRBV27 and J usage is TRBJ1-2, with D possibly being TRBD1 (5 bases). This TCR was recovered from a man younger than 35 in good health and CMV-seropositive. The CDR3 nucleotides read TGTGCCAGCAGTCCAACCGGGGGAGACTATGGCTACACCTTC. Translated, it gives CASSPTGGDYGYTF.